This is a list of T cell receptor beta chains from one sample in a study of blood T cell repertoires in COVID-19. Profiled with immunoSEQ multiplex PCR; TCRdb holds only in-frame clones, not every one. The top ten hold about 2% of the sample, which has about 110,000 clones, approximately 70% seen once. Source material: peripheral blood. The receptors here all came from a woman in her 40s with acute or convalescent COVID-19. CDR3s leave out the opening cysteine and the closing phenylalanine or tryptophan. The D gene is left open where the match is weak.

j_gene	v_gene	d_gene	CDR3aa
TRBJ2-2	TRBV5-1	-	ASRLRDTGELF
TRBJ1-6	TRBV9	-	ASSVEAGARSPLH
TRBJ2-5	TRBV29-1	TRBD1	SVSGTGQETQY
TRBJ2-1	TRBV28	TRBD1	ASSMGTGVYNEQF
TRBJ1-5	TRBV6-5	-	ASTLGGDNQPQH
TRBJ1-6	TRBV4-1	-	ASSQAIRVNSPLH
TRBJ1-1	TRBV9	-	ASSVEPNTEAF
TRBJ1-2	TRBV10-3	-	AISGSPDSNFYGYT
TRBJ2-7	TRBV5-5	-	ASSSLYEQY
TRBJ2-7	TRBV18	TRBD1	ASSPGTAPYEQY
TRBJ2-5	TRBV5-6	-	ASSSGGPIFQETQY
TRBJ2-3	TRBV11-1	-	ASSQLRTDTQY
TRBJ2-5	TRBV25-1	TRBD2	AGEGGGTGETQY
TRBJ2-7	TRBV10-1	TRBD1	ARSHRDRGHEQY
TRBJ2-2	TRBV19	-	ASSIFNGELF
TRBJ2-5	TRBV27	-	ASSISGFQETQY
TRBJ1-3	TRBV7-2	-	ASSLATASGNTIY
TRBJ1-6	TRBV13	TRBD1	ASSSGQTALH
TRBJ2-7	TRBV10-3	TRBD1	AISDPGTGTYEQY
TRBJ2-3	TRBV6-6	-	ASRGRQGPDTQY
TRBJ2-3	TRBV9	TRBD1	ASSVGDRTTDTQY
TRBJ1-1	TRBV5-6	-	ATTMRGTRSTEAF